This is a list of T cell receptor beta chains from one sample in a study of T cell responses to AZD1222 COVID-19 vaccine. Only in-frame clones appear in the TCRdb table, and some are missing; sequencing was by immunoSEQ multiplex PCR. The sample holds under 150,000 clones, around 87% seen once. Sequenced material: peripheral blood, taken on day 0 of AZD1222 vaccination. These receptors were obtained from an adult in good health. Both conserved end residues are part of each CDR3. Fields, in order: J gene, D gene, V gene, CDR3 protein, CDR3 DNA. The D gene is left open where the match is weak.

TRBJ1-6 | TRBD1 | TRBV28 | CASSPAGTGGLGSPLHF | TGTGCCAGCAGTCCCGCCGGGACAGGGGGTCTCGGATCACCCCTCCACTTT
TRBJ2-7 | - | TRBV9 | CASSTRTDSYEQYF | TGTGCCAGCAGCACTCGGACAGATTCCTACGAGCAGTACTTC
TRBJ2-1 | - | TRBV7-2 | CASSSNPDWTAEQFF | TGTGCCAGCAGTTCCAACCCGGACTGGACCGCTGAGCAGTTCTTC
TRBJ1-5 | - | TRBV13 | CASSLGFLSNQPQHF | TGTGCCAGCAGCCTCGGGTTTCTGAGCAATCAGCCCCAGCATTTT
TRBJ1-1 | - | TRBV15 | CATGLSGDTEAFF | TGTGCCACCGGGCTTAGTGGCGACACTGAAGCTTTCTTT
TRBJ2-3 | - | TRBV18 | CASSPEYEDTQYF | TGTGCCAGCTCACCGGAGTACGAAGATACGCAGTATTTT
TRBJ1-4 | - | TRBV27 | CASGGGATNEKLFF | TGTGCCAGCGGCGGGGGAGCCACTAATGAAAAACTGTTTTTT
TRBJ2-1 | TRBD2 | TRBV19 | CASRTGTSGYNEQFF | TGTGCCAGTAGGACCGGGACTAGCGGATACAATGAGCAGTTCTTC
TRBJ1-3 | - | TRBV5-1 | CASSPQRAGAVSGNTIYF | TGCGCCAGCAGCCCCCAACGGGCAGGGGCCGTCTCTGGAAACACCATATATTTT
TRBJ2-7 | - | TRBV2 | CASRGAQSSYEQYF | TGTGCCAGCCGAGGGGCCCAGAGTTCCTACGAGCAGTACTTC